This T cell receptor beta chain was sequenced in a study of CD8+ T cells in alopecia areata. Notes on the study in general: Possibly as an HLA-related effect, TCR sharing across patients appeared less clear than in mice.

Sequencing used cDNA as its template, made by extracting RNA and reverse transcribing it. TCRdb's copy holds only in-frame clones and misses some; the assay was immunoSEQ multiplex PCR. In the table there are 98,000 or so clones, approximately 59% of which are singletons. This clone showed up just a few times. Its target is not known. Sequenced input: CD8+ T cells sorted from blood. The sequence came from a human donor in good health.

The CDR3 nucleotides read TGTGCCAGCAGTGAAGGAGGGAACAATCAGCCCCAGCATTTT. Translation: CASSEGGNNQPQHF. The rearrangement uses TRBV2 and TRBJ1-5, with D uncertain. In germline, CDR1 is SNHLY, CDR2 FYNNEI. V was trimmed by 1 base and J by 3 bases, leaving 7 bases between them. The CDR3 consists of 14 residues.